The 14 T cell receptor beta chains reported below all come from one sample, sequenced in a study of blood T cell repertoires in COVID-19. Here immunoSEQ multiplex PCR was the method, and the copy in TCRdb shows in-frame clones only, minus some. The sample carries some 260,000 clones, 80% to 90% recorded once. The sample taken for sequencing was PBMCs or T cells enriched from blood (not recorded which). Receptors originate from a man in his forties who had recovered from COVID-19.

The rearrangement links TRBV5-1 to TRBJ2-3, with a tentative D call TRBD2 (7 bases). The CDR3 is made up of 16 amino acids. Trimming took off 7 bases at V and 6 bases at J, with 24 bases between the two ends. CDR1 SGHRS and CDR2 YFSETQ come from the germline V gene. CDR3 residues: CASCDLGGAGLDTQYF. The CDR3 DNA reads TGCGCCAGCTGCGACCTTGGGGGGGCCGGATTGGATACGCAGTATTTT.

The CDR3 nucleotides read TGTGCCAGCAGTTTCATAGCGGGAGCGGGTCCAGATACGCAGTATTTT. Translated: CASSFIAGAGPDTQYF. V is TRBV6-2 or TRBV6-3 and J is TRBJ2-3, with TRBD2 identical over 9 bases. Germline CDR1 and CDR2: MNHEY and SVGEGT. J lost 4 bases, V lost 4 bases, and 9 bases had no gene match. This CDR3 contains 16 residues.

The chain recombines TRBV5-1 with TRBJ2-3; no firm D call. Per germline, CDR1 SGHRS and CDR2 YFSETQ. The CDR3 spans 14 residues. The V gene lost 1 base and the J gene lost 1 base, with 7 bases spanning the gap. CDR3 sequence reads: CASSLFLGTDTQYF. In DNA, the CDR3 is TGCGCCAGCAGCTTGTTTTTAGGCACAGATACGCAGTATTTT.

The gene calls are TRBV12-3 or TRBV12-4 and TRBJ1-6; weak D call: TRBD1 (6 bases). V lost 6 bases, J lost 12 bases, and 12 bases lay in between. The CDR3 totals 12 residues. CDR3 in DNA: TGTGCCAGCAGCCCCGACAGGAAACCCCTCCACTTT. It is translated as CASSPDRKPLHF.

This clone was recorded only once. The V and J genes are TRBV18 and TRBJ1-1, with D possibly being TRBD1 (5 bases). CDR1 and CDR2 (germline): KGHSH, LQKENI. The length of the CDR3 is 16 residues. V lost 3 bases and J 5 bases, leaving 19 bases between the germline ends. In DNA, the CDR3 is TGTGCCAGCTCACCGGCAGGGATACGAACGAGGACTGAAGCTTTCTTT. It codes for CASSPAGIRTRTEAFF.

The chain combines TRBV11-3 with TRBJ2-2; 7 bases align to TRBD1. This CDR3 spans 17 amino acids. Germline V gives CDR1 SGHNT, CDR2 YENEEA. The J segment lost 5 bases and the V segment lost 2 bases, leaving 11 bases of the junction unmatched. CDR3 protein: CASSLRYRGSPTGELFF. CDR3 DNA sequence: TGTGCCAGCAGCTTAAGATACAGGGGATCTCCGACCGGGGAGCTGTTTTTT.

This chain connects TRBV19 to TRBJ2-1, with D possibly TRBD2 on 6 matching bases. This CDR3 region has 16 residues. V lost 1 base and J 3 bases, leaving 13 bases between the germline ends. Germline loops: CDR1 LNHDA, CDR2 SQIVND (reference sequence). The DNA for the CDR3 is TGTGCCAGTAGTATAGCGGGGGTTTCTAACTACAATGAGCAGTTCTTC. This encodes CASSIAGVSNYNEQFF.

The chain carries TRBV7-9 and TRBJ2-7, with 7 bases fitting TRBD1. Germline V gene sequence: CDR1 SEHNR, CDR2 FQNEAQ (reference sequence). The CDR3 totals 14 residues. The V gene end was trimmed by 2 bases and the J gene end by 3 bases; junction bases not matched to a gene: 4. The CDR3, as DNA: TGTGCCAGCAGCTTAATGGGACAGCGCTACGAGCAGTACTTC. This codes for CASSLMGQRYEQYF.

CDR3 sequence (DNA): TGTGCCAGCAGTTATAATCCGGGAGATGCAGATACGCAGTATTTT. Residues: CASSYNPGDADTQYF. The chain has TRBV6-2 or TRBV6-3 and TRBJ2-3; TRBD2 is a possible D gene (6 bases). In germline, CDR1 is MNHEY, CDR2 SVGEGT. This CDR3 has 15 residues. The V end was cut by 3 bases, the J end by 4 bases, with 14 bases between.

The V and J genes are TRBV12-3 or TRBV12-4 and TRBJ2-2, with D perhaps matching TRBD2 (6 bases). Trimming stripped 6 bases from V and 7 bases from J, with 9 bases between. The CDR3 runs 12 residues. The CDR3 sequence: CASSHGGGELFF. As DNA, the CDR3 is TGTGCCAGCAGCCACGGGGGCGGGGAGCTGTTTTTT.

The V gene is TRBV6-5, the J gene TRBJ2-7; 10 bases map to TRBD1. The germline gives CDR1 MNHEY, CDR2 SVGAGI. The CDR3 contains 14 residues. The junction had 5 bases not matched to a gene; V was cut back by 7 bases and J by 2 bases. CDR3 amino acids: CASKMGQGTYEQYF. The CDR3 DNA is TGTGCCAGCAAAATGGGACAGGGGACCTACGAGCAGTACTTC.

The chain uses TRBV4-1 and TRBJ2-1; 12 bases map to TRBD1. Germline V CDR1 and CDR2: MGHRA, YSYEKL. V trimming: 4 bases; J trimming: 8 bases; junction bases outside the gene matches: 9. The CDR3 extends over 16 amino acids. The CDR3: CASSRSGTGGIDEQFF. In DNA form, the CDR3 reads TGCGCCAGCAGCCGATCCGGGACAGGGGGCATCGATGAGCAGTTCTTC.

This clone has only one observation. The genes are TRBV7-9 and TRBJ1-6; maybe TRBD1 (6 bases). The CDR3 runs 13 residues. Per germline, CDR1 SEHNR and CDR2 FQNEAQ (reference sequence). Between the trimmed V and J ends, which lost 5 bases and 7 bases, there was a span of 9 bases. CDR3 DNA: TGTGCCAGCAGCGGGGGCGCGAATTCACCCCTCCACTTT. Its protein product is CASSGGANSPLHF.

This chain uses TRBV7-3 with TRBJ2-6; D possibly corresponds to TRBD2 (6 bases). V was shortened by 5 bases and J by 7 bases, with 18 bases between the two germline ends. This CDR3 region has 16 residues. From germline, CDR1 is SGHTA and CDR2 FQGTGA. CDR3 in DNA: TGTGCCAGCAGCCGGGGACTTTCCGGAGGAGCCAACGTCCTGACTTTC. Encoded protein: CASSRGLSGGANVLTF.